The 18 T cell receptor beta chains given below trace back to one sample, sequenced in a study of blood T cell repertoires in COVID-19. Data came from immunoSEQ multiplex PCR; TCRdb stores just in-frame clones and leaves some out. The table shows about 120,000 clones, with roughly 81% occurring only once. Sequenced sample: peripheral blood. These receptors came from a human donor in a cohort sampled during active COVID-19.

Here the CDR3 reads CASSSLGAGPSYEQYF. For the CDR3, the DNA is TGTGCCAGCAGTTCCCTTGGAGCGGGGCCCTCCTACGAGCAGTACTTC. V gene TRBV27 combines with J gene TRBJ2-7; 7 positions match TRBD2. After removal of 4 bases from V and 0 bases from J, the junction contained 9 bases not matched to a gene. There are 16 residues in the CDR3. Germline loops: CDR1 MNHEY, CDR2 SMNVEV (reference sequence).

This chain uses TRBV7-2 with TRBJ2-5; 7 nucleotides agree with TRBD2. CDR3 size: 13 residues. V dropped 3 bases and J dropped 7; count of bases not matched to a gene: 5. Germline V gives CDR1 SGHTA, CDR2 FQGNSA. Written as DNA, the CDR3 is TGTGCCAGCAGCTTTAGGGAGGGAGGGACCCAGTACTTC. Protein: CASSFREGGTQYF.

This chain links TRBV5-1 with TRBJ2-5; TRBD2 is a possible D gene (6 bases). The germline V gene encodes CDR1 SGHRS and CDR2 YFSETQ. The CDR3 extends over 14 amino acids. Trimming took off 6 bases at V and 1 base at J, with 13 bases between the two ends. CDR3 loop: CASKPGVAQETQYF. The CDR3 DNA is TGCGCCAGCAAGCCGGGAGTGGCCCAAGAGACCCAGTACTTC. Using reference TRBV5-1 and TRBJ2-5 for the parts outside the CDR3, the full variable domain is KAGVTQTPRYLIKTRGQQVTLSCSPISGHRSVSWYQQTPGQGLQFLFEYFSETQRNKGNFPGRFSGRQFSNSRSEMNVSTLELGDSALYLCASKPGVAQETQYFGPGTRLLVL.

This chain links TRBV20-1 with TRBJ1-2, with 7 bases fitting TRBD1. Germline CDR1 DFQATT, CDR2 SNEGSKA (reference sequence). The V and J ends lost 5 bases and 5 bases, in that order; junction bases with no gene match: 2. This CDR3 contains 11 residues. DNA of the CDR3: TGCAGTGCTCAACAGGGGTATGGCTACACCTTC. Its protein is CSAQQGYGYTF.

The chain employs TRBV13 and TRBJ2-7, with TRBD1 identical over 9 bases. Germline CDR1 PRHDT, CDR2 FYEKMQ (reference sequence). The CDR3 length is 16 residues. V lost 5 bases and J lost 2; bases outside the gene matches: 10. The CDR3 sequence is CASSPPRTGATYEQYF. The CDR3 coding sequence is TGTGCCAGCAGCCCCCCCCGGACAGGGGCGACCTACGAGCAGTACTTC.

This chain links TRBV3-1 (or the pseudogene TRBV3-2) with TRBJ2-3; 7 nucleotides match TRBD2. The germline gives CDR1 LGHDT, CDR2 YNNKEL (reference sequence). The junction had 8 bases not matched to a gene; V was cut back by 6 bases and J by 2 bases. The CDR3 covers 15 residues. The CDR3 DNA sequence: TGTGCCAGCAGGCGAAAAGCGGGATACACAGATACGCAGTATTTT. Encoded protein: CASRRKAGYTDTQYF.

This clone was recorded only once. The CDR3 DNA is TGCAGCGTTGAGATCCAACGCTCCTATGAGACCCAGTACTTC. Its protein product is CSVEIQRSYETQYF. The chain recombines TRBV29-1 with TRBJ2-5, with D uncertain. Trimming stripped 3 bases from V and 5 bases from J, with 16 bases between. The length of the CDR3 is 14 residues. From germline, CDR1 is SQVTM and CDR2 ANQGSEA. The whole variable domain, remainder taken from reference TRBV29-1 and TRBJ2-5, is SAVISQKPSRDICQRGTSLTIQCQVDSQVTMMFWYRQQPGQSLTLIATANQGSEATYESGFVIDKFPISRPNLTFSTLTVSNMSPEDSSIYLCSVEIQRSYETQYFGPGTRLLVL.

J is TRBJ2-3 and V is TRBV5-6; D perhaps matches TRBD2 (6 bases). Germline CDR1 is SGHDT and CDR2 is YYEEEE. The length of the CDR3 is 16 residues. With 3 bases removed from V and 2 bases from J, the gap between germline ends came to 16 bases. The CDR3 loop reads CASSSPGSGPTDTQYF. CDR3 nucleotides: TGTGCCAGCAGCTCCCCGGGTAGCGGCCCCACAGATACGCAGTATTTT. The whole variable domain, remainder taken from reference TRBV5-6 and TRBJ2-3, is DAGVTQSPTHLIKTRGQQVTLRCSPKSGHDTVSWYQQALGQGPQFIFQYYEEEERQRGNFPDRFSGHQFPNYSSELNVNALLLGDSALYLCASSSPGSGPTDTQYFGPGTRLTVL.

This clone was detected once. The chain links TRBV19 to TRBJ2-1; maybe TRBD1 (6 bases). The CDR3 is 15 residues long. Trimming cost V 8 bases and J 4 bases, with 18 bases left between them. From germline, CDR1 is LNHDA and CDR2 SQIVND (reference sequence). CDR3 DNA: TGTGCCAGTGCTCTCAGCGGTCAGGGGTACAATGAGCAGTTCTTC. Translated: CASALSGQGYNEQFF. The full variable domain, its missing parts supplied by reference TRBV19 and TRBJ2-1, is DGGITQSPKYLFRKEGQNVTLSCEQNLNHDAMYWYRQDPGQGLRLIYYSQIVNDFQKGDIAEGYSVSREKKESFPLTVTSAQKNPTAFYLCASALSGQGYNEQFFGPGTRLTVL.

This chain uses TRBV6-5 with TRBJ2-3, with 9 bases that match TRBD1. This CDR3 is 15 amino acids long. V lost 6 bases, J lost 2 bases, and 6 bases stayed unmatched. From germline, CDR1 is MNHEY and CDR2 SVGAGI. The CDR3 sequence is CASSVGQGNTDTQYF. The CDR3 DNA is TGTGCCAGCAGCGTGGGACAGGGAAACACAGATACGCAGTATTTT.

The chain uses TRBV6-5 and TRBJ2-7; D perhaps matches TRBD2 (5 bases). The CDR3 spans 12 residues. The ends were cut back, 4 bases at V and 6 bases at J, with 10 bases in the middle. CDR1 is MNHEY and CDR2 is SVGAGI in the germline V gene. CDR3 in DNA: TGTGCCAGCAGTTTGCGGGTTGGCGAGCAGTACTTC. As protein: CASSLRVGEQYF.

The V call is TRBV3-1 (or the pseudogene TRBV3-2), the J call TRBJ2-7; 9 bases map to TRBD1. The germline gives CDR1 LGHDT, CDR2 YNNKEL (reference sequence). J gave up 6 bases and V 4 bases, and 7 bases lay outside the gene matches. The CDR3 is 14 residues long. This chain's CDR3 is CASSPDRGESEQYF. The CDR3 DNA reads TGTGCCAGCAGCCCGGACAGGGGTGAATCCGAGCAGTACTTC.

The rearrangement uses TRBV11-1 and TRBJ2-1, with 11 bases identical to TRBD2. V shed 6 bases and J 9 bases; nucleotides not matched to a gene: 13. This CDR3 is built from 16 residues. Germline V lookup: CDR1 SGHAT, CDR2 FQDESV (reference sequence). The DNA of the CDR3 is TGTGCCAGCAGAGAGGGCCCGCTAGCGGGAGGTGGTGAGCAGTTCTTC. Its translation is CASREGPLAGGGEQFF.

The V call is TRBV30, the J call TRBJ2-2; D is perhaps TRBD2 (5 bases). Germline V gene sequence: CDR1 GTSNPN, CDR2 SVGIG (reference sequence). Between the trimmed V and J ends, which lost 0 bases and 3 bases, there was a span of 17 bases. The CDR3 runs to 17 residues. Here the CDR3 reads CAWSVPLFGGYTGELFF. For the CDR3, the DNA is TGTGCCTGGAGTGTACCCTTATTTGGAGGCTACACCGGGGAGCTGTTTTTT. Together with reference TRBV30 and TRBJ2-2, the CDR3 gives the full variable domain: SQTIHQWPATLVQPVGSPLSLECTVEGTSNPNLYWYRQAAGRGLQLLFYSVGIGQISSEVPQNLSASRPQDRQFILSSKKLLLSDSGFYLCAWSVPLFGGYTGELFFGEGSRLTVL.

This chain uses TRBV5-4 with TRBJ1-6; the match to TRBD1 covers 10 bases. This CDR3 contains 18 residues. The germline V gene encodes CDR1 SGHNT and CDR2 YYREEE (reference sequence). The V and J ends lost 5 bases and 13 bases, in that order; junction bases with no gene match: 21. CDR3 coding DNA: TGTGCCAGCAGTTTTGGAGGTCCGGGACAGGGGATATCACGTCCCCTCCACTTT. This encodes CASSFGGPGQGISRPLHF. Looking up the rest from reference TRBV5-4 and TRBJ1-6 gives the full variable domain: ETGVTQSPTHLIKTRGQQVTLRCSSQSGHNTVSWYQQALGQGPQFIFQYYREEENGRGNFPPRFSGLQFPNYSSELNVNALELDDSALYLCASSFGGPGQGISRPLHFGNGTRLTVT.

This clone has more than one count but fewer than ten. The V gene is TRBV9, the J gene TRBJ2-5, with D tentatively TRBD2 (5 bases). Germline lookup yields CDR1 SGDLS and CDR2 YYNGEE. Trimming took 3 bases from V and 2 from J, leaving 14 bases between them. The CDR3 length is 15 residues. The CDR3 protein is CASSAGRGRQETQYF. CDR3 DNA: TGTGCCAGCAGCGCTGGTAGAGGGCGGCAAGAGACCCAGTACTTC.

In its sample, this clone was seen a few times. The chain couples TRBV7-9 to TRBJ2-7; 9 bases are a match to TRBD2. The CDR3 runs to 17 residues. Germline CDR1 reads SEHNR; CDR2 reads FQNEAQ (reference sequence). V was pared by 5 bases and J by 3 bases, with 14 bases of the junction left unmatched. CDR3 in amino acids: CASSPPPAASGIYEQYF. The CDR3 DNA is TGTGCCAGCAGCCCCCCCCCAGCAGCTAGCGGGATCTACGAGCAGTACTTC.

The chain couples TRBV6-2 or TRBV6-3 to TRBJ2-1, with D possibly matching TRBD2 (6 bases). Germline V gene data show CDR1 as MNHEY and CDR2 as SVGEGT. V lost 2 bases, J lost 3 bases, and 20 bases lay in between. The CDR3 extends over 18 amino acids. Here the CDR3 DNA reads TGTGCCAGCAGTTACCTGCCATGGCGGGATCGGAGCTACAATGAGCAGTTCTTC. This sequence encodes CASSYLPWRDRSYNEQFF.